The T cell receptor beta chain under discussion was sequenced for a study of blood T cell repertoires in COVID-19. Across the study: Samples came from the United States, Italy and Spain, spanning acute and convalescent COVID-19.

The V and J ends lost 2 bases and 0 bases, in that order; junction bases with no gene match: 6. This CDR3 spans 17 amino acids. CDR1 and CDR2 from the germline V gene are SEHNR and FQNEAQ (reference sequence). Original processing notes: Amplification from reference gene primers served as the basis for estimated nucleated cell counts. TCRdb's table, derived via immunoSEQ multiplex PCR, lists solely in-frame clones and lacks some. The V and J calls and clone size are taken from that table; D and trimming were inferred from the DNA. Of about 160,000 clones in the sample, roughly nine tenths were seen once. By sample share, this clone is medium-sized.

This chain joins TRBV7-9 and TRBJ2-3; 9 nucleotides line up with TRBD2. The origin of this receptor is a man between 60 and 75 years old with acute or convalescent COVID-19. The sample was peripheral blood. The CDR3 nucleotides are TGTGCCAGCAGCTTACGACTAGCGGTATATAGCACAGATACGCAGTATTTT. Its protein is CASSLRLAVYSTDTQYF.